This entry concerns a single T cell receptor (beta chain). Antigen: not known. The length of the CDR3 is 15 residues. Losses at the gene ends were 6 bases for V and 5 bases for J; bases not matched to a gene: 9. Germline V gene lookup returns CDR1 LNHDA and CDR2 SQIVND (reference sequence). These data originate in a study of T cell repertoires in cytomegalovirus infection. One entry per CDR3 protein results from TCRdb running MiXCR on the reads. The sample holds about 890,000 distinct CDR3 sequences, around a third seen once. The genes are TRBV19 and TRBJ2-3; 9 nucleotides align to TRBD1. The clonotype was recovered from a human donor in good health (CMV status not recorded). Some clones in this sample may be carry-over from other donors' samples. Sequencing was performed on cultured CD8+ T cells from PBMCs, taken from culture after CMV antigen stimulation. CDR3 sequence (DNA): TGTGCCAGTAGACCGACAGGGGGGGCGATAGATACGCAGTATTTT. It yields the protein CASRPTGGAIDTQYF.